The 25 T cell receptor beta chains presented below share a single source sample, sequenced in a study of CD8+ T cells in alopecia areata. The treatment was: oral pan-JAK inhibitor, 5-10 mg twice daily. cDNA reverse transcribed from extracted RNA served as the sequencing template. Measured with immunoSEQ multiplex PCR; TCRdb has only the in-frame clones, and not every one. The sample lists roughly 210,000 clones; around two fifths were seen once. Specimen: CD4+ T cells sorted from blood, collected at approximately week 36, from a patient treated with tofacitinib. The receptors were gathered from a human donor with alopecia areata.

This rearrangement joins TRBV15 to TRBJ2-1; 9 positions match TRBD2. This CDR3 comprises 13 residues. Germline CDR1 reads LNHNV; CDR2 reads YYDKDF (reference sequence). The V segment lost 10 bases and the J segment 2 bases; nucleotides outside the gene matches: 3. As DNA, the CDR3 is TGTGCCAGTGCGGGAGGGCCCTACAATGAGCAGTTCTTC. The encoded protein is CASAGGPYNEQFF.

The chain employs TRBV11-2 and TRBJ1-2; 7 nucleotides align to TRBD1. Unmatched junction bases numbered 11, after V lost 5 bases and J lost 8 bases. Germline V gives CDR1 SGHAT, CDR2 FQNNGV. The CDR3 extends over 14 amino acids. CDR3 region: CASSLHRGVGGYTF. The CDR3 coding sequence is TGTGCCAGCAGCCTCCACAGGGGAGTAGGCGGCTACACCTTC.

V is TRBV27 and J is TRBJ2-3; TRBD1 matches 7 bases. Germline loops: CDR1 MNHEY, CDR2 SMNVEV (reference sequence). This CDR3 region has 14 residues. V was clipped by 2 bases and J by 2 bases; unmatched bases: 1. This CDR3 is CASSLDRATDTQYF. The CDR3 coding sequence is TGTGCCAGCAGTTTAGACAGGGCCACAGATACGCAGTATTTT.

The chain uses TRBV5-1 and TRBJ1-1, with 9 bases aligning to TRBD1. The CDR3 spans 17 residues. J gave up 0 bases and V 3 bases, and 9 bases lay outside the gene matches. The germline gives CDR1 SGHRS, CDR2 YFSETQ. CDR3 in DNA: TGCGCCAGCAGCTCCGGGACAGGGCCTTCCATGAACACTGAAGCTTTCTTT. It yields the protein CASSSGTGPSMNTEAFF.

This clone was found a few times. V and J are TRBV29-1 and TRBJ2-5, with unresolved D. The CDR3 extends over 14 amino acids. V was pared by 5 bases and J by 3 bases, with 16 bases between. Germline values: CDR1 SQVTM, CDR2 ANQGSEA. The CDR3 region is CSVFPAPREETQYF. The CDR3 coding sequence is TGCAGCGTTTTCCCCGCACCAAGGGAAGAGACCCAGTACTTC.

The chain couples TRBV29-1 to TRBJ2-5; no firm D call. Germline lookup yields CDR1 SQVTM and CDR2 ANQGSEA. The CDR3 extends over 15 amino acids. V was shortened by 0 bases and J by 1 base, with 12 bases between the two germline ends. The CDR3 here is CSVEDVSLGQETQYF. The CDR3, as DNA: TGCAGCGTTGAAGATGTTAGCCTAGGCCAAGAGACCCAGTACTTC.

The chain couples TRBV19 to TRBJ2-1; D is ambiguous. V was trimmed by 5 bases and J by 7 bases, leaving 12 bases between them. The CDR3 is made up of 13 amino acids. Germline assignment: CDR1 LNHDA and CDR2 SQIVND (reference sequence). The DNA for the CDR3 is TGTGCCAGTAGTGCCCGGACGGTGAATGAGCAGTTCTTC. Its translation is CASSARTVNEQFF.

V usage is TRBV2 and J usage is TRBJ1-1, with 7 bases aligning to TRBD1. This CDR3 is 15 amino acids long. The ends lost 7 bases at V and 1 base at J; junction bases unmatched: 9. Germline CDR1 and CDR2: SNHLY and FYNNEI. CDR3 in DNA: TGTGCCAGCAACCTCAACAACAGGGGGAACACTGAAGCTTTCTTT. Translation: CASNLNNRGNTEAFF.

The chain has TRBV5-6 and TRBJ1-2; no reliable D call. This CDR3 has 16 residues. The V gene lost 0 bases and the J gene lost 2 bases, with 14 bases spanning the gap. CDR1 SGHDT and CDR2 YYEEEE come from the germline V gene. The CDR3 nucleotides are TGTGCCAGCAGCTTGGCCGAATCGGGAATCAACTATGGCTACACCTTC. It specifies CASSLAESGINYGYTF.

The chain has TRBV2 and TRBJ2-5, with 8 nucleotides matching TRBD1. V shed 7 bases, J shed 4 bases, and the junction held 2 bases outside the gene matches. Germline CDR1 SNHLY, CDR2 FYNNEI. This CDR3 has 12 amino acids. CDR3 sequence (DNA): TGTGCCAGCAATGACAGGGGAGAGACCCAGTACTTC. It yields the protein CASNDRGETQYF.

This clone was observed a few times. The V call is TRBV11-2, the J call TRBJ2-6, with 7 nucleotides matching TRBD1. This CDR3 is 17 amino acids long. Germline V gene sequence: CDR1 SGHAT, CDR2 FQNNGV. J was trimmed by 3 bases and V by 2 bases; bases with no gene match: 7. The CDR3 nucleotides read TGTGCCAGCAGCTTACGGGACAGTGCCTTTGGGGCCAACGTCCTGACTTTC. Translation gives CASSLRDSAFGANVLTF. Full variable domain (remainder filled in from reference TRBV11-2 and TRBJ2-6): EAGVAQSPRYKIIEKRQSVAFWCNPISGHATLYWYQQILGQGPKLLIQFQNNGVVDDSQLPKDRFSAERLKGVDSTLKIQPAKLEDSAVYLCASSLRDSAFGANVLTFGAGSRLTVL.

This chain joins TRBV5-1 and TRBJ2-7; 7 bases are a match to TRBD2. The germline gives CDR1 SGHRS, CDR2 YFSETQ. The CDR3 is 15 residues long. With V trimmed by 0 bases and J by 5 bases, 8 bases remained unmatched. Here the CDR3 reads CASSLEGRAHDEQYF. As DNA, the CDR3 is TGCGCCAGCAGCTTGGAGGGGAGGGCTCACGACGAGCAGTACTTC.

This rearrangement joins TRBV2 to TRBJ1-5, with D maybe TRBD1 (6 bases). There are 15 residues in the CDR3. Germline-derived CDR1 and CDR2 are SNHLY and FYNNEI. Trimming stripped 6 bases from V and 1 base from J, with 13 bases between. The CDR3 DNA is TGTGCCAGCAGGGGTTCCAGGGGCAGCAATCAGCCCCAGCATTTT. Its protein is CASRGSRGSNQPQHF.

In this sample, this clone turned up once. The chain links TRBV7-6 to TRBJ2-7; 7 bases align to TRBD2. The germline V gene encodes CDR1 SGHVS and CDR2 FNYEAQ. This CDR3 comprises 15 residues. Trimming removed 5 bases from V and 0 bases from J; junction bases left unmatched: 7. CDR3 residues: CASSPTRESSYEQYF. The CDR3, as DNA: TGTGCCAGCAGCCCGACGCGGGAGAGCTCCTACGAGCAGTACTTC.

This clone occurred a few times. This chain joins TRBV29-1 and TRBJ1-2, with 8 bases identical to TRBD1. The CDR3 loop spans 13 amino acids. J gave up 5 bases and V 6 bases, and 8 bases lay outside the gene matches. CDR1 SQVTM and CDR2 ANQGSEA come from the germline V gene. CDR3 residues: CSVQTGVGYGYTF. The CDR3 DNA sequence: TGCAGCGTCCAGACAGGGGTTGGGTATGGCTACACCTTC.

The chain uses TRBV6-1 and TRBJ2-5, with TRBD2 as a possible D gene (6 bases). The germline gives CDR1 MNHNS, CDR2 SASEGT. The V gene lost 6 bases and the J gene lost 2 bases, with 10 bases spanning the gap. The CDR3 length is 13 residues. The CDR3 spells CASRWDLQETQYF. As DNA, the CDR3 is TGTGCCAGCAGATGGGACTTGCAAGAGACCCAGTACTTC.

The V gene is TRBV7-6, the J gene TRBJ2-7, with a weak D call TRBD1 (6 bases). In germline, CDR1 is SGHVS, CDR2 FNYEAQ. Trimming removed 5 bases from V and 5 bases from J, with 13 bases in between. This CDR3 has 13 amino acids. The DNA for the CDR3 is TGTGCCAGCAGCCCCCACGAGGGGGACGAGCAGTACTTC. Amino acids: CASSPHEGDEQYF.

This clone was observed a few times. The CDR3 DNA sequence: TGTGCCAGCAGTTATGAGGAGACCCAGTACTTC. Its protein is CASSYEETQYF. The chain combines TRBV28 with TRBJ2-5; D uncertain. This CDR3 has 11 amino acids. V was cut by 4 bases and J by 5 bases, with 5 bases left in between. Germline CDR1 and CDR2: MDHEN and SYDVKM.

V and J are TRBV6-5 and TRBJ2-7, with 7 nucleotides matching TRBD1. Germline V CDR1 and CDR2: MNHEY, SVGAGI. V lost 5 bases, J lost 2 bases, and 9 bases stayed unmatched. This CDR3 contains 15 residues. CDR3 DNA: TGTGCCAGCAGTCCCCCCGGGACAGCTCCCTACGAGCAGTACTTC. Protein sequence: CASSPPGTAPYEQYF.

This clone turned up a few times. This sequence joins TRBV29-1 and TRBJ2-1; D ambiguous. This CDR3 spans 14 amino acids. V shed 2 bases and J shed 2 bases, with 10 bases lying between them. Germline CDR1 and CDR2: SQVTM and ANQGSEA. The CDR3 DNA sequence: TGCAGCGTTGAAAGGAGTGTGCCCTACAATGAGCAGTTCTTC. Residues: CSVERSVPYNEQFF.

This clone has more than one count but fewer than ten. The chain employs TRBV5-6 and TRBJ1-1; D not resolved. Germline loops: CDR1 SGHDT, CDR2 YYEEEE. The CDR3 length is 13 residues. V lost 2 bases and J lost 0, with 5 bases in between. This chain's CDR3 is CASSLSMNTEAFF. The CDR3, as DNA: TGTGCCAGCAGCTTAAGCATGAACACTGAAGCTTTCTTT.

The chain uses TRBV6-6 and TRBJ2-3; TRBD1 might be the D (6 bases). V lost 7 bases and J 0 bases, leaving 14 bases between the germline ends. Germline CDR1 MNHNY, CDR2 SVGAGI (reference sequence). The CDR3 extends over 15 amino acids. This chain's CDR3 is CASKYRTVSTDTQYF. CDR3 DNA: TGTGCCAGCAAGTATCGGACAGTCAGCACAGATACGCAGTATTTT.

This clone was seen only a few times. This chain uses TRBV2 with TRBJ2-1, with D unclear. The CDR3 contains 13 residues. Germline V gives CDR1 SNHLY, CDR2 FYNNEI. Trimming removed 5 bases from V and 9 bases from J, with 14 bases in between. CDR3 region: CASSYYSGPEQFF. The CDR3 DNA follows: TGTGCCAGCAGTTATTATAGTGGGCCTGAGCAGTTCTTC.

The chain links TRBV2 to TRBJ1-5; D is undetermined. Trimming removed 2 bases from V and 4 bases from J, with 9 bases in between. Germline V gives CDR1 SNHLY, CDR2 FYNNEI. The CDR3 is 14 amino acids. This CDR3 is CASSELLGNQPQHF. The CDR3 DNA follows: TGTGCCAGCAGTGAATTGTTGGGAAATCAGCCCCAGCATTTT.

CDR3: CASSILGGNGYTF. DNA for the CDR3: TGTGCCAGCAGCATCCTCGGGGGGAATGGCTACACCTTC. V and J are TRBV7-2 and TRBJ1-2, with D possibly being TRBD1 (5 bases). Trimming left V 5 bases short and J 6 bases short, with 13 bases between. This CDR3 has 13 residues. Germline V gene lookup returns CDR1 SGHTA and CDR2 FQGNSA.